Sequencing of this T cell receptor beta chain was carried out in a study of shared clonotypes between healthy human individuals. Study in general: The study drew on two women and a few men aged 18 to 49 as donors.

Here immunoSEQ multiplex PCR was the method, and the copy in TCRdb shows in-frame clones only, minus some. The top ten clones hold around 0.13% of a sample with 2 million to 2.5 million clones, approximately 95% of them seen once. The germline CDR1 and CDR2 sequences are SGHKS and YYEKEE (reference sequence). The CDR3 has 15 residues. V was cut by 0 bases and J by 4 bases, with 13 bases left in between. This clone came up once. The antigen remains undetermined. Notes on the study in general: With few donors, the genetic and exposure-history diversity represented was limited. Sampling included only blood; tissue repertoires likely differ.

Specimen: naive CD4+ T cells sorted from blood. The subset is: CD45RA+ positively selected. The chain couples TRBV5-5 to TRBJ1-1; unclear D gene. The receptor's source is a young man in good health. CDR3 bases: TGTGCCAGCAGCTTGGGGGTGGTGGCGGCCACTGAAGCTTTCTTT. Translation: CASSLGVVAATEAFF. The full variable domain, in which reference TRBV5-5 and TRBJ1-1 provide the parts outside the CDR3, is DAGVTQSPTHLIKTRGQQVTLRCSPISGHKSVSWYQQVLGQGPQFIFQYYEKEERGRGNFPDRFSARQFPNYSSELNVNALLLGDSALYLCASSLGVVAATEAFFGQGTRLTVV.